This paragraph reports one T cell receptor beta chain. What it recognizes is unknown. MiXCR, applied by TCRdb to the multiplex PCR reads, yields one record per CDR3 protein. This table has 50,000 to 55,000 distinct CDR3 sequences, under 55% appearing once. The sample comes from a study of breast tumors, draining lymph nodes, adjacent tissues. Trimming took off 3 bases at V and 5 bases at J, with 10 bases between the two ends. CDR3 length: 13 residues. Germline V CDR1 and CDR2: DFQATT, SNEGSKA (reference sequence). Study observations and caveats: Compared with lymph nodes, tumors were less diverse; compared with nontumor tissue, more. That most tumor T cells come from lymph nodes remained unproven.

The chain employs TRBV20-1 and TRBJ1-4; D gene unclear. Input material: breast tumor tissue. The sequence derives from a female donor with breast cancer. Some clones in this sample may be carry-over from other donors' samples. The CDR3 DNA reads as TGCAGTGCTAGTCGGGCCAACAATGAAAAACTGTTTTTT. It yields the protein CSASRANNEKLFF.